This passage covers 20 T cell receptor beta chains from one sample sequenced in a study of PD-1 blockade in classical Hodgkin lymphoma. All patients experienced relapse after autologous stem cell transplantation, and brentuximab vedotin exposure was variable. Method: immunoSEQ multiplex PCR; TCRdb's copy keeps in-frame clones and lacks some. The sample holds approximately 73,000 clones, roughly 91% seen once. The material sequenced was peripheral blood mononuclear cells (PBMCs), taken at baseline. The origin of the receptors is a human donor with classical Hodgkin lymphoma.

The J gene is TRBJ2-2, the V gene TRBV25-1; D is unclear. The germline V and J ends were trimmed by 1 base and 2 bases, with 2 bases remaining between them. Germline CDR1 is MGHDK and CDR2 is SYGVNS. There are 13 residues in the CDR3. CDR3 amino acids: CASSESNTGELFF. CDR3 bases: TGTGCCAGCAGTGAATCTAACACCGGGGAGCTGTTTTTT. Based on the CDR3 plus reference TRBV25-1 and TRBJ2-2, the full variable domain is EADIYQTPRYLVIGTGKKITLECSQTMGHDKMYWYQQDPGMELHLIHYSYGVNSTEKGDLSSESTVSRIRTEHFPLTLESARPSHTSQYLCASSESNTGELFFGEGSRLTVL.

This chain links TRBV5-1 with TRBJ2-7; 9 positions match TRBD2. This CDR3 has 20 residues. J lost 2 bases, V lost 0 bases, and 18 bases had no gene match. CDR1 and CDR2 (germline): SGHRS, YFSETQ. The CDR3 sequence: CASSLGGLAVNNPLPYEQYF. The CDR3, as DNA: TGCGCCAGCAGCTTGGGGGGACTAGCTGTGAACAATCCCCTACCCTACGAGCAGTACTTC. Filled out from reference TRBV5-1 and TRBJ2-7, the complete variable domain reads KAGVTQTPRYLIKTRGQQVTLSCSPISGHRSVSWYQQTPGQGLQFLFEYFSETQRNKGNFPGRFSGRQFSNSRSEMNVSTLELGDSALYLCASSLGGLAVNNPLPYEQYFGPGTRLTVT.

The rearrangement uses TRBV7-2 and TRBJ1-2; perhaps TRBD1 as D (5 bases). Per the germline V gene, CDR1 is SGHTA and CDR2 is FQGNSA. V gave up 4 bases and J gave up 0 bases, with 6 bases separating them. The CDR3 is 13 amino acids. The CDR3 DNA follows: TGTGCCAGCAGCTCGGACACTAACTATGGCTACACCTTC. Translating it yields CASSSDTNYGYTF.

The chain uses TRBV7-6 and TRBJ2-7; TRBD2 matches at 10 bases. Losses at the gene ends were 3 bases for V and 4 bases for J; bases not matched to a gene: 3. The CDR3 has 14 residues. The V gene's germline CDR1 is SGHVS and CDR2 FNYEAQ. CDR3 region: CASSFPSGGYEQYF. The CDR3 nucleotides read TGTGCCAGCAGCTTCCCTAGCGGGGGATACGAGCAGTACTTC.

V and J are TRBV5-1 and TRBJ2-2; D could derive from TRBD1 or TRBD2 (6 bases each). Looked up from germline, CDR1 is SGHRS and CDR2 is YFSETQ. There are 16 residues in the CDR3. Trimming removed 6 bases at V and 3 bases at J, with 18 bases between. CDR3 sequence (DNA): TGCGCCAGCACGCGAAGGGGGGCGCCGGACACCGGGGAGCTGTTTTTT. Protein product: CASTRRGAPDTGELFF.

The V and J genes are TRBV5-4 and TRBJ2-5, with 8 nucleotides matching TRBD1. The CDR3 is 17 residues long. Germline trimming cut 3 bases from V and 2 bases from J; bases unmatched to any gene: 12. Germline V gene sequence: CDR1 SGHNT, CDR2 YYREEE (reference sequence). CDR3 sequence reads: CASSSPRGQGRQETQYF. The CDR3 region has the DNA TGTGCCAGCAGCTCTCCCCGTGGACAGGGTCGACAAGAGACCCAGTACTTC.

Here the CDR3 reads CASSLDSISGANVLTF. The CDR3 coding sequence is TGTGCCAGCAGCTTAGATTCAATCTCTGGGGCCAACGTCCTGACTTTC. This chain uses TRBV11-2 with TRBJ2-6; no clear D. The germline CDR1 and CDR2 sequences are SGHAT and FQNNGV. The V gene lost 0 bases and the J gene lost 0 bases, with 6 bases spanning the gap. This CDR3 comprises 16 residues. The variable domain in full, completed from reference TRBV11-2 and TRBJ2-6, reads EAGVAQSPRYKIIEKRQSVAFWCNPISGHATLYWYQQILGQGPKLLIQFQNNGVVDDSQLPKDRFSAERLKGVDSTLKIQPAKLEDSAVYLCASSLDSISGANVLTFGAGSRLTVL.

The rearrangement joins TRBV5-6 to TRBJ1-1; D gene unclear. CDR1 SGHDT and CDR2 YYEEEE come from the germline V gene. The CDR3 runs to 15 residues. Trimming stripped 3 bases from V and 1 base from J, with 13 bases between. CDR3: CASSWWGLANTEAFF. CDR3 bases: TGTGCCAGCAGCTGGTGGGGTTTAGCGAACACTGAAGCTTTCTTT.

This sequence joins TRBV6-5 and TRBJ2-3; possible D gene TRBD2, 6 bases. The CDR3 covers 13 residues. Germline CDR1 and CDR2: MNHEY and SVGAGI. Trimming took off 8 bases at V and 4 bases at J, with 13 bases between the two ends. CDR3: CASGAGLADTQYF. DNA of the CDR3: TGTGCCAGCGGGGCGGGGCTTGCAGATACGCAGTATTTT.

The rearrangement links TRBV28 to TRBJ1-2, with a tentative D call TRBD1 (5 bases). The germline V gene has CDR1 MDHEN and CDR2 SYDVKM. The CDR3 consists of 15 residues. Trimming removed 2 bases at V and 3 bases at J, with 13 bases between. CDR3 DNA: TGTGCCAGCAGTTTAGGGGCCAGGCAGGACTATGGCTACACCTTC. It codes for CASSLGARQDYGYTF.

This chain uses TRBV30 with TRBJ1-4; TRBD1 aligns across 9 bases. The CDR3 spans 15 residues. Looked up from germline, CDR1 is GTSNPN and CDR2 is SVGIG (reference sequence). Trimming cost V 4 bases and J 5 bases; bases outside gene matches: 8. The CDR3 coding sequence is TGTGCCTGGACCCAACGTGGGACAGGGAATGAAAAACTGTTTTTT. Amino acids: CAWTQRGTGNEKLFF. The variable domain in full, with the rest retrieved from reference TRBV30 and TRBJ1-4, is SQTIHQWPATLVQPVGSPLSLECTVEGTSNPNLYWYRQAAGRGLQLLFYSVGIGQISSEVPQNLSASRPQDRQFILSSKKLLLSDSGFYLCAWTQRGTGNEKLFFGSGTQLSVL.

V is TRBV7-2 and J is TRBJ2-5; D uncertain. The CDR3 extends over 12 amino acids. V was shortened by 2 bases and J by 5 bases, with 6 bases between the two germline ends. Looked up from germline, CDR1 is SGHTA and CDR2 is FQGNSA. The CDR3 DNA sequence: TGTGCCAGCAGCTTAAGGCTGGAGACCCAGTACTTC. Protein: CASSLRLETQYF. The full variable domain, completed using reference TRBV7-2 and TRBJ2-5, is GAGVSQSPSNKVTEKGKDVELRCDPISGHTALYWYRQSLGQGLEFLIYFQGNSAPDKSGLPSDRFSAERTGGSVSTLTIQRTQQEDSAVYLCASSLRLETQYFGPGTRLLVL.

The V call is TRBV27, the J call TRBJ1-5; TRBD1 agrees at 7 bases. With V trimmed by 3 bases and J by 5 bases, 7 bases remained unmatched. CDR3 length: 15 amino acids. The V gene's germline CDR1 is MNHEY and CDR2 SMNVEV (reference sequence). This CDR3 reads CASSLGQGVYQPQHF. The CDR3 nucleotides are TGTGCCAGCAGTTTGGGCCAGGGGGTCTATCAGCCCCAGCATTTT.

The chain has TRBV11-2 and TRBJ2-7; no firm D call. Germline CDR1 and CDR2: SGHAT and FQNNGV. Trimming pared 1 base from V and 2 bases from J, leaving 9 bases between. The length of the CDR3 is 14 residues. CDR3 DNA: TGTGCCAGCAGCTTAGGCCCAGCCCCCTACGAGCAGTACTTC. It is translated as CASSLGPAPYEQYF.

The rearrangement joins TRBV7-3 to TRBJ1-3, with TRBD1 as a possible D gene (5 bases). Germline loops: CDR1 SGHTA, CDR2 FQGTGA. The CDR3 is 15 residues long. The V end was cut by 4 bases, the J end by 0 bases, with 10 bases between. The CDR3 reads CASSSTGASGNTIYF. The CDR3 bases are TGTGCCAGCAGCTCCACAGGCGCCTCTGGAAACACCATATATTTT.

The gene calls are TRBV6-1 and TRBJ2-5, with D possibly matching TRBD2 (7 bases). Germline V gene sequence: CDR1 MNHNS, CDR2 SASEGT. V shed 10 bases and J shed 2 bases, with 17 bases lying between them. The CDR3 loop spans 14 amino acids. CDR3 region: CATGGLALQETQYF. As DNA, the CDR3 is TGTGCCACCGGGGGGCTAGCGCTACAAGAGACCCAGTACTTC.

This chain links TRBV4-1 with TRBJ2-1; 7 nucleotides align to TRBD2. Per the germline V gene, CDR1 is MGHRA and CDR2 is YSYEKL. CDR3 length equals 14 residues. V lost 3 bases, J lost 5 bases, and 4 bases stayed unmatched. The CDR3 here is CASSQEGTNNEQFF. The CDR3 coding sequence is TGCGCCAGCAGCCAGGAAGGGACTAACAATGAGCAGTTCTTC.

The chain recombines TRBV27 with TRBJ2-1, with 7 bases that match TRBD1. The trim removed 10 bases at V and 3 bases at J, leaving 6 bases unmatched. Germline assignment: CDR1 MNHEY and CDR2 SMNVEV (reference sequence). The CDR3 runs to 13 residues. The CDR3: CAKRQGNYNEQFF. For the CDR3, the DNA is TGTGCCAAAAGACAGGGTAACTACAATGAGCAGTTCTTC.

The CDR3 DNA reads as TGTGCCAGCAGTGTCGGGCAGGGGGCGTACGAGCAGTACTTC. It codes for CASSVGQGAYEQYF. The chain uses TRBV2 and TRBJ2-7, with 8 bases identical to TRBD1. The germline V gene encodes CDR1 SNHLY and CDR2 FYNNEI. V lost 4 bases and J lost 4; bases outside the gene matches: 6. This CDR3 is 14 amino acids long. Looking up the rest from reference TRBV2 and TRBJ2-7 gives the full variable domain: EPEVTQTPSHQVTQMGQEVILRCVPISNHLYFYWYRQILGQKVEFLVSFYNNEISEKSEIFDDQFSVERPDGSNFTLKIRSTKLEDSAMYFCASSVGQGAYEQYFGPGTRLTVT.

CDR3 bases: TGTGCCAGCAGCTTAGGGTGGACAGGGGGCTCTGGGGCCAACGTCCTGACTTTC. Its translation: CASSLGWTGGSGANVLTF. The chain joins TRBV7-9 to TRBJ2-6; TRBD1 matches at 10 bases. The CDR3 is made up of 18 amino acids. The J segment lost 0 bases and the V segment lost 1 base, leaving 3 bases of the junction unmatched. Germline CDR1 reads SEHNR; CDR2 reads FQNEAQ (reference sequence).